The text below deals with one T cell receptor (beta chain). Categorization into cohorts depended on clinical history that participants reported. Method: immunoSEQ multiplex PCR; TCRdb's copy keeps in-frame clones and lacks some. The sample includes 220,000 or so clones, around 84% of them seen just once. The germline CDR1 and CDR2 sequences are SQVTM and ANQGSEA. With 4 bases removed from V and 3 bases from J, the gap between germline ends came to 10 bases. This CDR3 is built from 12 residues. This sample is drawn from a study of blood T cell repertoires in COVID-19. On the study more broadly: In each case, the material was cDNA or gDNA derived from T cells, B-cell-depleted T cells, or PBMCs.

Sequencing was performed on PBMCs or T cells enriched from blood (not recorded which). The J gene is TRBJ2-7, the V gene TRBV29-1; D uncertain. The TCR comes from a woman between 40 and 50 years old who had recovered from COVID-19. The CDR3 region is CSVARFRYEQYF. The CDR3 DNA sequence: TGCAGCGTTGCCAGGTTCCGCTACGAGCAGTACTTC.